One sample yielded the 30 T cell receptor beta chains listed below, sequenced in a study of T cell responses to AZD1222 COVID-19 vaccine. Generated by immunoSEQ multiplex PCR, the TCRdb table keeps only in-frame clones and is missing some. The repertoire includes tens of thousands of clones, roughly 86% of them detected once, and roughly 2.7% sits in the top ten. This material consisted of peripheral blood, taken 28 days after the second AZD1222 dose. The receptors derive from an adult who received the AZD1222 COVID-19 vaccine.

This rearrangement joins TRBV5-8 to TRBJ2-5; possibly TRBD1 for D (5 bases). The CDR3 totals 16 residues. V was shortened by 0 bases and J by 2 bases, with 14 bases between the two germline ends. Germline lookup yields CDR1 SGHTS and CDR2 YDEGEE. CDR3 region: CASSLALAGRQETQYF. CDR3 bases: TGTGCCAGCAGCTTGGCCCTGGCAGGGCGACAAGAGACCCAGTACTTC.

The chain recombines TRBV27 with TRBJ2-7, with 12 positions matching TRBD2. The CDR3 is made up of 14 amino acids. The V gene's germline CDR1 is MNHEY and CDR2 SMNVEV (reference sequence). V was clipped by 6 bases and J by 4 bases; unmatched bases: 4. DNA of the CDR3: TGTGCCAGCAGCCGGACTAGCGGGACATACGAGCAGTACTTC. Translation gives CASSRTSGTYEQYF.

The chain has TRBV3-1 (or the pseudogene TRBV3-2) and TRBJ1-2; D perhaps matches TRBD1 (6 bases). V lost 4 bases, J lost 3 bases, and 18 bases lay in between. This CDR3 has 16 amino acids. CDR1 and CDR2 (germline): LGHDT, YNNKEL (reference sequence). CDR3 amino acids: CASSPLWGGVDYGYTF. As DNA, the CDR3 is TGTGCCAGCAGCCCACTATGGGGGGGCGTGGACTATGGCTACACCTTC.

The rearrangement links TRBV12-5 to TRBJ2-3, with unresolved D. This CDR3 is built from 13 residues. Trimming stripped 5 bases from V and 1 base from J, with 7 bases between. Germline CDR1 LGHNT, CDR2 FRNRAP. CDR3 bases: TGTGCTAGTGGTCCTGGGGGCACAGATACGCAGTATTTT. Protein product: CASGPGGTDTQYF.

The chain couples TRBV3-1 (or the pseudogene TRBV3-2) to TRBJ1-2, with a possible D match to TRBD1 (6 bases). V gave up 5 bases and J gave up 7 bases, with 14 bases separating them. Germline-derived CDR1 and CDR2 are LGHDT and YNNKEL (reference sequence). This CDR3 is 13 amino acids long. The chain's CDR3 is CASSTGIWVGYTF. The CDR3 coding sequence is TGTGCCAGCAGCACAGGGATCTGGGTTGGCTACACCTTC.

This chain joins TRBV10-3 and TRBJ2-6; 14 bases fit TRBD2. J was trimmed by 4 bases and V by 6 bases; bases with no gene match: 5. Germline V gene sequence: CDR1 ENHRY, CDR2 SYGVKD. The CDR3 runs 17 residues. DNA of the CDR3: TGTGCCATCAGGGGGACTAGCGGGAGTCCCGGGGCCAACGTCCTGACTTTC. It yields the protein CAIRGTSGSPGANVLTF.

The rearrangement joins TRBV7-8 to TRBJ2-7; D is uncertain. Germline V gene sequence: CDR1 SGHVS, CDR2 FQNEAQ. The V gene lost 2 bases and the J gene lost 2 bases, with 7 bases spanning the gap. This CDR3 is built from 13 residues. Written as DNA, the CDR3 is TGTGCCAGCAGCTTAACCCCCACCTACGAGCAGTACTTC. Its translation: CASSLTPTYEQYF. The complete variable domain, with remaining parts taken from reference TRBV7-8 and TRBJ2-7, reads GAGVSQSPRYKVAKRGQDVALRCDPISGHVSLFWYQQALGQGPEFLTYFQNEAQLDKSGLPSDRFFAERPEGSVSTLKIQRTQQEDSAVYLCASSLTPTYEQYFGPGTRLTVT.

The chain joins TRBV7-2 to TRBJ2-1; D is undetermined. The CDR3 is made up of 13 amino acids. Germline assignment: CDR1 SGHTA and CDR2 FQGNSA. Trimming removed 2 bases from V and 4 bases from J, with 6 bases in between. The CDR3 reads CASSLHVYNEQFF. As DNA, the CDR3 is TGTGCCAGCAGCTTACATGTGTACAATGAGCAGTTCTTC.

The chain has TRBV5-4 and TRBJ2-7; TRBD1 or TRBD2 may be the D gene (5 bases each). The CDR3 is made up of 13 amino acids. CDR1 is SGHNT, CDR2 YYREEE, per germline (reference sequence). The ends were cut back, 3 bases at V and 9 bases at J, with 16 bases in the middle. The DNA for the CDR3 is TGTGCCAGCAGCTCCCGACCGGAAGGGACGCAGTACTTC. Translated: CASSSRPEGTQYF.

The chain combines TRBV2 with TRBJ1-5; 8 nucleotides match TRBD1. Per germline, CDR1 SNHLY and CDR2 FYNNEI. Trimming at V came to 6 bases and at J to 2 bases, leaving 6 bases not matched to a gene. CDR3 length: 15 amino acids. CDR3 amino acids: CASRADRGGNQPQHF. DNA for the CDR3: TGTGCCAGCAGGGCCGACAGGGGAGGCAATCAGCCCCAGCATTTT.

This clone has only a few counts. The rearrangement joins TRBV24-1 to TRBJ2-3; D remains unclear. The CDR3 has 15 amino acids. Germline CDR1 KGHDR, CDR2 SFDVKD. Trimming left V 9 bases short and J 1 base short, with 16 bases between. The CDR3 nucleotides read TGTGCCACCCGTCCCGGCGGTGCCCGCACAGATACGCAGTATTTT. This gives the protein CATRPGGARTDTQYF.

This chain's CDR3 is CASSYSFGRVQETQYF. Here the CDR3 DNA reads TGTGCCAGCAGTTACTCCTTCGGACGGGTCCAAGAGACCCAGTACTTC. The genes are TRBV6-5 and TRBJ2-5; D gene uncertain. Trimming shortened V by 0 bases and J by 1 base, and 12 bases separated the two germline ends. Germline values: CDR1 MNHEY, CDR2 SVGAGI. This CDR3 has 16 amino acids.

This chain joins TRBV2 and TRBJ2-2; no clear D gene. Trimming removed 8 bases at V and 5 bases at J, with 12 bases between. CDR1 is SNHLY, CDR2 FYNNEI, per germline. The CDR3 runs 13 residues. The DNA of the CDR3 is TGTGCCAGCGGTCGACCTCCAACCGGGGAGCTGTTTTTT. Its translation is CASGRPPTGELFF.

The chain employs TRBV2 and TRBJ1-1, with D uncertain. V was cut by 7 bases and J by 7 bases, with 19 bases left in between. Germline CDR1 reads SNHLY; CDR2 reads FYNNEI. The CDR3 covers 14 residues. The CDR3 here is CASTPRALSFEAFF. CDR3 DNA sequence: TGTGCCAGCACACCCCGGGCCCTGAGCTTTGAAGCTTTCTTT.

The rearrangement uses TRBV11-3 and TRBJ2-1; 8 nucleotides line up with TRBD2. Germline CDR1 and CDR2: SGHNT and YENEEA. The V and J ends lost 1 base and 4 bases, in that order; junction bases with no gene match: 3. The CDR3 sequence is 15 residues long. Here the CDR3 DNA reads TGTGCCAGCAGCTTAGTGACTAGCGCATACAATGAGCAGTTCTTC. The encoded protein is CASSLVTSAYNEQFF.

This clone was detected only once. The chain links TRBV5-1 to TRBJ2-4; D is unclear. Trimming stripped 4 bases from V and 3 bases from J, with 8 bases between. The length of the CDR3 is 13 residues. Germline V gene data show CDR1 as SGHRS and CDR2 as YFSETQ. The DNA of the CDR3 is TGCGCCAGCAGCCCGGACCTCAAAAACATTCAGTACTTC. Its translation: CASSPDLKNIQYF.

The J gene is TRBJ2-1, the V gene TRBV11-3, with D tentatively TRBD1 or TRBD2 (5 bases each). The CDR3 has 15 amino acids. Trimming took 0 bases from V and 10 from J, leaving 16 bases between them. From germline, CDR1 is SGHNT and CDR2 YENEEA. The CDR3 DNA follows: TGTGCCAGCAGCTTAGATGGGGTCTCAAGGGACGAGCAGTTCTTC. Protein product: CASSLDGVSRDEQFF. Combining the CDR3 with reference TRBV11-3 and TRBJ2-1 gives the whole variable domain EAGVVQSPRYKIIEKKQPVAFWCNPISGHNTLYWYLQNLGQGPELLIRYENEEAVDDSQLPKDRFSAERLKGVDSTLKIQPAELGDSAVYLCASSLDGVSRDEQFFGPGTRLTVL.

V usage is TRBV7-2 and J usage is TRBJ1-3; D unclear. The CDR3 is 14 residues long. The ends were cut back, 2 bases at V and 4 bases at J, with 9 bases in the middle. Germline CDR1 reads SGHTA; CDR2 reads FQGNSA. CDR3 bases: TGTGCCAGCAGCTTAATTTCGCCCGGAAACACCATATATTTT. It yields the protein CASSLISPGNTIYF.

The J gene is TRBJ2-3, the V gene TRBV5-6, with 10 bases aligning to TRBD2. J lost 4 bases, V lost 1 base, and 3 bases had no gene match. Germline CDR1 reads SGHDT; CDR2 reads YYEEEE. The CDR3 loop spans 15 amino acids. The CDR3 nucleotides are TGTGCCAGCAGCTTGCGTAGCGGGAGGTCAGATACGCAGTATTTT. It yields the protein CASSLRSGRSDTQYF.

The chain recombines TRBV28 with TRBJ2-3; D unclear. CDR1 MDHEN and CDR2 SYDVKM come from the germline V gene. The CDR3 loop spans 13 amino acids. Trimming left V 7 bases short and J 0 bases short, with 8 bases between. The CDR3: CASTGPSTDTQYF. Here the CDR3 DNA reads TGTGCCAGCACCGGACCTAGCACAGATACGCAGTATTTT.

CDR3 coding DNA: TGTGCCAGCAGCTTACGCCGGACAGTGCGCGAGCAGTACTTC. Its translation: CASSLRRTVREQYF. The rearrangement uses TRBV7-8 and TRBJ2-7; D might be TRBD1 (6 bases). Trimming left V 2 bases short and J 6 bases short, with 14 bases between. The germline CDR1 and CDR2 sequences are SGHVS and FQNEAQ. The CDR3 totals 14 residues.

V is TRBV4-2 and J is TRBJ1-1; TRBD1 matches at 8 bases. The CDR3 loop spans 15 amino acids. J was trimmed by 1 base and V by 4 bases; bases with no gene match: 5. From germline, CDR1 is LGHNA and CDR2 YNFKEQ. The CDR3 sequence: CASSRAGTGNTEAFF. In DNA, the CDR3 is TGTGCCAGCAGCCGCGCCGGGACAGGGAACACTGAAGCTTTCTTT.

This clone appeared once. This rearrangement joins TRBV30 to TRBJ2-2; no clear D gene. The CDR3 is 15 amino acids. Germline V CDR1 and CDR2: GTSNPN, SVGIG (reference sequence). V was pared by 0 bases and J by 6 bases, with 14 bases between. The CDR3 loop reads CAWSVGRSLAGELFF. CDR3 in DNA: TGTGCCTGGAGTGTGGGAAGGAGCTTGGCCGGGGAGCTGTTTTTT.

The CDR3 loop is CASSWTGSYEQYF. The CDR3, as DNA: TGTGCCAGCAGTTGGACAGGGTCCTACGAGCAGTACTTC. The chain employs TRBV12-3 or TRBV12-4 and TRBJ2-7; 8 positions match TRBD1. The CDR3 extends over 13 amino acids. J lost 1 base, V lost 4 bases, and 0 bases had no gene match.

In this sample, this clone turned up once. The J gene is TRBJ2-2, the V gene TRBV12-3 or TRBV12-4, with 7 bases fitting TRBD2. The junction had 8 bases not matched to a gene; V was cut back by 11 bases and J by 5 bases. This CDR3 region has 13 residues. In nucleotides, the CDR3 is TGTGCCTGGGGAGGGCGCGGAACCGGGGAGCTGTTTTTT. Its protein is CAWGGRGTGELFF.

The chain is built from TRBV7-9 and TRBJ2-5; D gene unclear. Germline-derived CDR1 and CDR2 are SEHNR and FQNEAQ (reference sequence). Trimming cost V 5 bases and J 5 bases, with 18 bases left between them. There are 15 residues in the CDR3. CDR3 amino acids: CASSVGASGAETQYF. As DNA, the CDR3 is TGTGCCAGCAGCGTCGGAGCTTCGGGCGCGGAGACCCAGTACTTC. Using reference TRBV7-9 and TRBJ2-5 for the parts outside the CDR3, the full variable domain is DTGVSQNPRHKITKRGQNVTFRCDPISEHNRLYWYRQTLGQGPEFLTYFQNEAQLEKSRLLSDRFSAERPKGSFSTLEIQRTEQGDSAMYLCASSVGASGAETQYFGPGTRLLVL.

The gene calls are TRBV7-2 and TRBJ2-6; 10 bases line up with TRBD2. Germline CDR1 and CDR2: SGHTA and FQGNSA. The CDR3 is 17 residues long. V was pared by 4 bases and J by 2 bases, with 5 bases of the junction left unmatched. DNA of the CDR3: TGTGCCAGCAGCTGGGCCGGGACTAGCGCTGGGGCCAACGTCCTGACTTTC. It yields the protein CASSWAGTSAGANVLTF.

The genes are TRBV18 and TRBJ2-7; D is possibly TRBD1 (5 bases). Trimming cost V 4 bases and J 1 base, with 8 bases left between them. This CDR3 contains 13 residues. The V gene's germline CDR1 is KGHSH and CDR2 LQKENI. CDR3: CASSQDSSYEQYF. For the CDR3, the DNA is TGTGCCAGCTCACAAGACAGTTCCTACGAGCAGTACTTC.

J is TRBJ2-2 and V is TRBV7-9; TRBD1 matches 8 bases. The germline CDR1 and CDR2 sequences are SEHNR and FQNEAQ (reference sequence). The CDR3 is 14 amino acids. Trimming took 10 bases from V and 2 from J; bases not matched to a gene: 6. The CDR3 DNA is TGTGCCACCATGACAGGGGCCAACACCGGGGAGCTGTTTTTT. Translated: CATMTGANTGELFF. Full variable domain (outside the CDR3, taken from reference TRBV7-9 and TRBJ2-2): DTGVSQNPRHKITKRGQNVTFRCDPISEHNRLYWYRQTLGQGPEFLTYFQNEAQLEKSRLLSDRFSAERPKGSFSTLEIQRTEQGDSAMYLCATMTGANTGELFFGEGSRLTVL.

The rearrangement links TRBV15 to TRBJ2-5; D ambiguous. This CDR3 spans 15 amino acids. Per the germline V gene, CDR1 is LNHNV and CDR2 is YYDKDF (reference sequence). Trimming stripped 0 bases from V and 3 bases from J, with 11 bases between. The CDR3 protein is CATSRDRTEKETQYF. CDR3 nucleotides: TGTGCCACCAGCAGAGATCGGACGGAGAAAGAGACCCAGTACTTC.